This T cell receptor (beta chain) was retrieved from a study of blood T cell repertoires in COVID-19. CDR3 size: 13 residues. V lost 7 bases to trimming and J lost 4 bases, with 10 bases between them. Germline V gives CDR1 MNHNY, CDR2 SVGAGI (reference sequence). Sequenced by immunoSEQ multiplex PCR; TCRdb stores in-frame clones only, minus some. The sample holds fewer than 11,000 clones, 89% seen once. This receptor was identified in a human donor in a cohort sampled during active COVID-19. Material: peripheral blood. This chain links TRBV6-6 with TRBJ2-2; D may be TRBD1 (6 bases). In DNA form, the CDR3 reads TGTGCCAGCACTCAGGGGAGCACCGGGGAGCTGTTTTTT. This sequence encodes CASTQGSTGELFF.